The 24 T cell receptor beta chains in this list originate from one sample, sequenced in a study of blood T cell repertoires in COVID-19. Clones were sequenced by immunoSEQ multiplex PCR, and TCRdb holds only the in-frame ones, with some missing. The repertoire holds tens of thousands of clones, approximately 83% seen once, with approximately 2.5% in the top ten. The sample taken for sequencing was peripheral blood. The receptors originated from a man older than 75 with active or convalescent COVID-19.

V is TRBV19 and J is TRBJ1-5; the D gene is possibly TRBD1 (6 bases). V was pared by 7 bases and J by 1 base, with 14 bases between. Germline-derived CDR1 and CDR2 are LNHDA and SQIVND (reference sequence). CDR3 length: 15 residues. CDR3 DNA: TGTGCCAGTACCAGGGACATTTTCAGCAATCAGCCCCAGCATTTT. It yields the protein CASTRDIFSNQPQHF.

The chain employs TRBV2 and TRBJ1-1, with D uncertain. Germline V gene lookup returns CDR1 SNHLY and CDR2 FYNNEI. The length of the CDR3 is 13 residues. V lost 4 bases and J 4 bases, leaving 10 bases between the germline ends. The CDR3 nucleotides read TGTGCCAGCAGTGGGGTAGGAGGCACTGAAGCTTTCTTT. Its translation is CASSGVGGTEAFF.

This chain joins TRBV18 and TRBJ2-3; D is uncertain. The CDR3 totals 12 residues. The V gene's germline CDR1 is KGHSH and CDR2 LQKENI. The V and J ends lost 5 bases and 6 bases respectively, with 9 bases between them. The CDR3 coding sequence is TGTGCCAGCTCAACTAATAGGGATACGCAGTATTTT. Its translation is CASSTNRDTQYF.

The V and J genes are TRBV3-1 (or the pseudogene TRBV3-2) and TRBJ1-4; D is unclear. Trimming stripped 4 bases from V and 8 bases from J, with 8 bases between. The CDR3 is 12 amino acids. Germline V gene data show CDR1 as LGHDT and CDR2 as YNNKEL (reference sequence). In DNA form, the CDR3 reads TGTGCCAGCAGCCCCGAGAGGGAAAAACTGTTTTTT. Protein: CASSPEREKLFF.

J is TRBJ1-4 and V is TRBV15; 9 positions match TRBD1. The V segment lost 2 bases and the J segment 7 bases; nucleotides outside the gene matches: 5. Germline CDR1 is LNHNV and CDR2 is YYDKDF (reference sequence). The CDR3 covers 15 residues. DNA of the CDR3: TGTGCCACCAGCAGATCCGGGACAGGGCGTGAAAAACTGTTTTTT. Protein product: CATSRSGTGREKLFF.

This sequence joins TRBV12-3 or TRBV12-4 and TRBJ2-5; a weak D match, TRBD1 (6 bases). The CDR3 loop spans 13 amino acids. The ends were cut back, 3 bases at V and 1 base at J, with 6 bases in the middle. This CDR3 is CASSFRGQETQYF. The CDR3 DNA sequence: TGTGCCAGCAGTTTCAGGGGCCAAGAGACCCAGTACTTC.

The rearrangement links TRBV11-3 to TRBJ2-5, with D possibly TRBD1 on 6 matching bases. Per germline, CDR1 SGHNT and CDR2 YENEEA. This CDR3 region has 15 residues. The V end lost 1 base, the J end lost 1 base, and 10 bases lay between the germline ends. The CDR3 DNA sequence: TGTGCCAGCAGCTTAGGACAGGCCGCCCAAGAGACCCAGTACTTC. Its protein is CASSLGQAAQETQYF.

The rearrangement joins TRBV6-1 to TRBJ2-7, with a weak D call TRBD2 (5 bases). The CDR3 sequence is 14 residues long. The germline V gene encodes CDR1 MNHNS and CDR2 SASEGT. V was cut by 1 base and J by 6 bases, with 13 bases left in between. CDR3 amino acids: CASSEGVGRLEQYF. The CDR3 DNA sequence: TGTGCCAGCAGTGAAGGTGTTGGGAGACTCGAGCAGTACTTC.

This chain links TRBV7-9 with TRBJ1-4; D is undetermined. This CDR3 region has 15 residues. Germline V gene sequence: CDR1 SEHNR, CDR2 FQNEAQ (reference sequence). The V end was cut by 3 bases, the J end by 4 bases, with 12 bases between. The chain's CDR3 is CASSLRAQDNEKLFF. CDR3 DNA sequence: TGTGCCAGCAGCTTGCGGGCTCAGGATAATGAAAAACTGTTTTTT.

V and J are TRBV6-2 or TRBV6-3 and TRBJ2-1; 7 bases align to TRBD1. With 5 bases clipped from V and 6 bases from J, the junction kept 4 bases outside the gene matches. This CDR3 is built from 13 residues. In germline, CDR1 is MNHEY, CDR2 SVGEGT. The CDR3 DNA is TGTGCCAGCAGTACCGGGACAGCCAATGAGCAGTTCTTC. Amino acid sequence: CASSTGTANEQFF.

The chain carries TRBV19 and TRBJ1-5; 9 bases are a match to TRBD1. V lost 7 bases, J lost 7 bases, and 11 bases stayed unmatched. The CDR3 runs 15 residues. Germline CDR1 and CDR2: LNHDA and SQIVND (reference sequence). The CDR3 DNA sequence: TGTGCCAGTACTAAAACAGGGGGCGCGAGGCAGCCCCAGCATTTT. The encoded protein is CASTKTGGARQPQHF.

This clone was seen more than once but under ten times. This sequence joins TRBV5-4 and TRBJ1-2, with 8 bases identical to TRBD1. This CDR3 has 13 residues. The V gene end was trimmed by 6 bases and the J gene end by 7 bases; junction bases not matched to a gene: 8. CDR1 is SGHNT, CDR2 YYREEE, per germline (reference sequence). CDR3 sequence (DNA): TGTGCCAGCACGGAGGACAGGGTGGGTGGCTACACCTTC. This translates into CASTEDRVGGYTF.

This chain connects TRBV5-1 to TRBJ1-1; possible D gene TRBD1, 6 bases. Trimming cost V 4 bases and J 0 bases, with 13 bases left between them. Germline V gene sequence: CDR1 SGHRS, CDR2 YFSETQ. The CDR3 totals 15 residues. This CDR3 is CASSSDTGMNTEAFF. The CDR3 DNA reads TGCGCCAGCAGCAGCGATACAGGGATGAACACTGAAGCTTTCTTT. The full variable domain, rest sourced from reference TRBV5-1 and TRBJ1-1, is KAGVTQTPRYLIKTRGQQVTLSCSPISGHRSVSWYQQTPGQGLQFLFEYFSETQRNKGNFPGRFSGRQFSNSRSEMNVSTLELGDSALYLCASSSDTGMNTEAFFGQGTRLTVV.

The chain employs TRBV5-1 and TRBJ2-5; D perhaps matches TRBD2 (6 bases). This CDR3 is 16 amino acids long. V lost 3 bases and J lost 0, with 15 bases in between. The germline V gene encodes CDR1 SGHRS and CDR2 YFSETQ. The CDR3 DNA is TGCGCCAGCAGCTACCGGGACTTTGGGTACCAAGAGACCCAGTACTTC. It codes for CASSYRDFGYQETQYF.

The chain has TRBV2 and TRBJ1-2; 7 positions match TRBD1. V lost 5 bases to trimming and J lost 8 bases; unmatched junction nucleotides: 14. The CDR3 totals 15 residues. CDR1 is SNHLY and CDR2 is FYNNEI in the germline V gene. CDR3 nucleotide sequence: TGTGCCAGCAGTAGCCGACAGGGCCAGGTCGGCGGCTACACCTTC. It yields the protein CASSSRQGQVGGYTF.

This chain uses TRBV5-8 with TRBJ1-3; unclear D gene. V dropped 1 base and J dropped 1 base, with 6 bases sitting between them. Germline V gives CDR1 SGHTS, CDR2 YDEGEE. This CDR3 is 14 amino acids long. CDR3 loop: CASSLRESGNTIYF. The CDR3 region has the DNA TGTGCCAGCAGCTTGCGGGAATCTGGAAACACCATATATTTT.

This chain links TRBV19 with TRBJ2-5, with TRBD2 identical over 8 bases. Looked up from germline, CDR1 is LNHDA and CDR2 is SQIVND (reference sequence). The CDR3 spans 16 residues. Trimming took 3 bases from V and 2 from J; bases not matched to a gene: 8. DNA for the CDR3: TGTGCCAGTAGTATCTCCACCGGGGGGGGGCAAGAGACCCAGTACTTC. Translation: CASSISTGGGQETQYF.

The chain couples TRBV19 to TRBJ1-5; 8 bases agree with TRBD1. After removal of 6 bases from V and 4 bases from J, the junction contained 5 bases not matched to a gene. The germline V gene has CDR1 LNHDA and CDR2 SQIVND (reference sequence). This CDR3 has 14 residues. CDR3 sequence: CASSSTGGNQPQHF. For the CDR3, the DNA is TGTGCCAGTAGCTCAACAGGGGGAAATCAGCCCCAGCATTTT.

The chain is built from TRBV10-2 and TRBJ2-3; TRBD1 might be the D (5 bases). Germline CDR1 is WSHSY and CDR2 is SAAADI. Trimming removed 3 bases from V and 1 base from J, with 8 bases in between. The CDR3 is 14 residues long. The CDR3: CASSDVRGTDTQYF. CDR3 DNA: TGCGCCAGCAGTGATGTCAGGGGCACAGATACGCAGTATTTT.

The chain recombines TRBV6-4 with TRBJ2-7; no definite D call. V was trimmed by 0 bases and J by 6 bases, leaving 6 bases between them. This CDR3 contains 12 residues. Germline values: CDR1 MRHNA, CDR2 SNTAGT. CDR3 region: CASSDSEPEQYF. DNA of the CDR3: TGTGCCAGCAGTGACTCCGAGCCCGAGCAGTACTTC.

The V call is TRBV12-3 or TRBV12-4, the J call TRBJ1-2; D possibly corresponds to TRBD1 (5 bases). The V and J ends lost 0 bases and 12 bases respectively, with 14 bases between them. The CDR3 covers 13 residues. This chain's CDR3 is CASSLAAGFSHTF. DNA for the CDR3: TGTGCCAGCAGTTTAGCGGCAGGGTTTAGTCACACCTTC.

Only one count was recorded for this clone. The chain recombines TRBV6-6 with TRBJ2-1; D gene unclear. Deletions cut 8 bases from V and 4 bases from J, with 6 bases between. Germline V gene data show CDR1 as MNHNY and CDR2 as SVGAGI (reference sequence). The CDR3 covers 11 residues. CDR3 in DNA: TGTGCCAGCCGCCGGTACAATGAGCAGTTCTTC. Its translation is CASRRYNEQFF.

The V gene is TRBV29-1, the J gene TRBJ2-1, with 9 bases lining up with TRBD2. With 3 bases clipped from V and 10 bases from J, the junction kept 10 bases outside the gene matches. CDR1 SQVTM and CDR2 ANQGSEA come from the germline V gene. CDR3 length equals 14 residues. CDR3: CSVDGSSGDPEQFF. CDR3 DNA: TGCAGCGTTGATGGTTCTAGCGGGGACCCGGAGCAGTTCTTC.

The CDR3 protein is CASRRTGVRETQYF. As DNA, the CDR3 is TGTGCCAGCAGAAGGACAGGAGTAAGAGAGACCCAGTACTTC. The rearrangement joins TRBV27 to TRBJ2-5; 7 positions match TRBD1. V shed 6 bases and J 4 bases; nucleotides not matched to a gene: 8. Looked up from germline, CDR1 is MNHEY and CDR2 is SMNVEV (reference sequence). The CDR3 spans 14 residues.